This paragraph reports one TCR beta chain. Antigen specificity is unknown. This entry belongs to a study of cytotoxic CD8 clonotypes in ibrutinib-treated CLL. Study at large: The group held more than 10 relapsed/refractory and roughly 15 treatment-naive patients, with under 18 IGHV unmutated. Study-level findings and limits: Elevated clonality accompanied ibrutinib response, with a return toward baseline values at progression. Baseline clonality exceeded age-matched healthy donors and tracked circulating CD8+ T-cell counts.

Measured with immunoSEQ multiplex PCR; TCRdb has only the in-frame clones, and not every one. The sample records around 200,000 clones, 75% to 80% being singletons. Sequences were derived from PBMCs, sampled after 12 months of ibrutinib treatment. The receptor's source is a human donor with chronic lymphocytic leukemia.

CDR3 coding DNA: TGTGCCAGCTGTGGGGGGGGCAAGACGGACCAGTTCTTC. Translated: CASCGGGKTDQFF. This sequence joins TRBV6-1 and TRBJ2-1; D is perhaps TRBD2 (7 bases). Germline V gives CDR1 MNHNS, CDR2 SASEGT. V was cut by 8 bases and J by 13 bases, with 21 bases left in between. CDR3 length: 13 amino acids.